This T cell receptor (beta chain) is drawn from a study of OX40 agonist ivuxolimab in advanced cancers. General notes on the study: The costimulatory receptor OX40 (CD134) was targeted by ivuxolimab, a fully human IgG2 agonistic monoclonal antibody. Intravenous ivuxolimab was administered to patients every 2 weeks at six dose levels: 0.01, 0.1, 0.3, 1.5, 3 and 10 mg/kg. Among the 50 to 55 dose-escalation patients, approximately 20 had hepatocellular carcinoma, roughly 15 melanoma, 9 renal cell carcinoma and 9 head and neck cancer. In the dose-escalation cohort, 65% to 85% of patients were male, and the mean age was 60 years with a range of about 20 to 90. Patients were allowed to have had prior anti-PD-1, anti-PD-L1 or anti-CTLA-4 therapy, and less than 45% of the dose-escalation patients had previously received checkpoint inhibitors. Partial responses occurred in three dose-escalation patients: two with cutaneous melanoma and one with hepatocellular carcinoma. Peripheral TCRbeta sequencing was intended to test whether TCR sequence diversity was altered and clonal T-cell expansion was caused by ivuxolimab. The paper covers the monotherapy dose-escalation part of the phase I ivuxolimab trial, which included N ≈ 50 patients.

On the study overall, not on this receptor specifically: In partial responders in the 0.1-3.0 mg/kg groups, normalized peripheral clonal expansion was found to be among the lowest, especially among CD8+ T cells. At doses of 0.1 to 3.0 mg/kg, clonal expansion of both CD4+ and CD8+ T cells in blood was seen between baseline and week 6. After ivuxolimab, expanded clones were on average more numerous among CD8+ T cells than among CD4+ T cells. The antigen specificity of the clonally expanded peripheral T cells was not determined. Low levels of normalized T-cell clonal expansion were also shown by some nonresponding patients.

The trial excluded patients who had a history of autoimmune disease or were on systemic immunosuppression. Peripheral blood for TCR sequencing was drawn from every dose cohort at baseline, at cycle 4 day 1 and at cycle 7 day 1. The samples were drawn from a first-in-human, open-label, multicenter phase I dose-escalation trial of ivuxolimab. Adults with locally advanced or metastatic head and neck squamous cell, hepatocellular, melanoma or renal cell carcinoma were enrolled in the trial. Before TCR sequencing, CD4+ and CD8+ T cells were separately sorted from peripheral blood. Spanning cysteine to phenylalanine, the CDR3 consists of 13 amino acids. Only the CDR3 portion is preserved as DNA: 39 bases, with reading frame beginning at the first base. Looking up the germline V gene yields CDR1 LGHNA and CDR2 YNFKEQ. Relative to germline, V is missing 0 bases and J is missing 15 bases, with 7 bases of the junction outside any gene match.

For sequencing of the TCRbeta CDR3 region, genomic DNA was extracted from the sorted cells. TCRbeta CDR3 regions were sequenced using the immunoSEQ Assay. TCRdb carries this immuneACCESS record with in-frame sequences only. Its versions omit some clonotypes, under half of them owing to an unresolved V gene in the studies checked, with the rest unexplained. The sample profile shows about 80,000 clones; around 87% of them were found once. The leading ten clones occupy 5.5% to 8% of the sample. On this clone itself: Its recognized antigen is unknown. No base-level quality is on record; no much larger clone is a single base apart.

The clonotype comes from an adult with an advanced solid tumor such as melanoma, head and neck, liver or kidney cancer. Specimen: CD4+ or CD8+ T cells sorted from blood, collected in a trial of the OX40 agonist ivuxolimab. The rearrangement combines TRBV4-2 with TRBJ2-1; the central 8 bases match TRBD2. CDR3 protein: CASSQEGGTRTFF. Read as DNA, the sequence is TGTGCCAGCAGCCAAGAAGGTGGGACTAGAACGTTCTTC.